These 21 T cell receptor beta chains share one sample of origin, sequenced in a study of control samples from healthy donors and cancer patients. Assay: immunoSEQ multiplex PCR; the TCRdb copy retains only in-frame clones and omits some. The sample consists of roughly 150,000 clones, about 93% of them appearing once. Sample: blood. The source is a man between 50 and 59 years old in good health.

DNA for the CDR3: TGCGCCAGCAGCCAACGAGGACAGGCTTTACCCTACGAGCAGTACTTC. The encoded protein is CASSQRGQALPYEQYF. The J gene is TRBJ2-7, the V gene TRBV4-1; TRBD1 matches 7 bases. CDR3 length equals 16 residues. Germline values: CDR1 MGHRA, CDR2 YSYEKL. J lost 2 bases, V lost 2 bases, and 9 bases had no gene match.

The rearrangement uses TRBV4-1 and TRBJ2-3, with D unresolved. Per germline, CDR1 MGHRA and CDR2 YSYEKL. V lost 1 base and J 6 bases, leaving 11 bases between the germline ends. The CDR3 totals 14 residues. CDR3 in amino acids: CASSQVSVRDTQYF. In DNA form, the CDR3 reads TGCGCCAGCAGCCAAGTTTCAGTGCGGGATACGCAGTATTTT.

V usage is TRBV4-2 and J usage is TRBJ1-2; weak D call: TRBD1 (6 bases). Germline V gene data show CDR1 as LGHNA and CDR2 as YNFKEQ. V was shortened by 0 bases and J by 5 bases, with 13 bases between the two germline ends. The CDR3 loop spans 15 amino acids. The CDR3 here is CASSQDRTARYGYTF. The CDR3 DNA reads TGTGCCAGCAGCCAAGACAGGACAGCTAGGTATGGCTACACCTTC.

The chain employs TRBV2 and TRBJ1-6; D is unresolved. The CDR3 sequence is 14 residues long. V shed 0 bases and J shed 9 bases, with 9 bases lying between them. Per germline, CDR1 SNHLY and CDR2 FYNNEI. DNA of the CDR3: TGTGCCAGCAGTGAAGCCCCGGGAGTTTCACCCCTCCACTTT. Encoded protein: CASSEAPGVSPLHF. Supplemented by reference TRBV2 and TRBJ1-6, the full variable domain reads EPEVTQTPSHQVTQMGQEVILRCVPISNHLYFYWYRQILGQKVEFLVSFYNNEISEKSEIFDDQFSVERPDGSNFTLKIRSTKLEDSAMYFCASSEAPGVSPLHFGNGTRLTVT.

This clone has a single count. The CDR3 spells CASSPDVANTEAFF. Written as DNA, the CDR3 is TGTGCCAGCAGTCCGGATGTGGCGAACACTGAAGCTTTCTTT. The rearrangement joins TRBV27 to TRBJ1-1; D is uncertain. Trimming pared 5 bases from V and 1 base from J, leaving 11 bases between. CDR3 length: 14 amino acids. Germline V gene data show CDR1 as MNHEY and CDR2 as SMNVEV (reference sequence).

The rearrangement uses TRBV7-9 and TRBJ2-7; D is uncertain. Germline V gives CDR1 SEHNR, CDR2 FQNEAQ (reference sequence). The ends were cut back, 0 bases at V and 4 bases at J, with 7 bases in the middle. The CDR3 has 13 residues. CDR3 DNA: TGTGCCAGCAGCTTAGCGGCAGGTTACGAGCAGTACTTC. The encoded protein is CASSLAAGYEQYF.

This clone was observed a few times. The chain links TRBV7-3 to TRBJ2-1; 7 bases agree with TRBD2. Trimming cost V 5 bases and J 10 bases; bases outside gene matches: 8. Germline V gene lookup returns CDR1 SGHTA and CDR2 FQGTGA. This CDR3 contains 13 residues. The CDR3 protein is CASSTGTTGEQFF. In DNA form, the CDR3 reads TGTGCCAGCAGCACCGGGACTACGGGGGAGCAGTTCTTC.

The V and J genes are TRBV27 and TRBJ1-3, with D unclear. CDR1 and CDR2 from the germline V gene are MNHEY and SMNVEV (reference sequence). Between the trimmed V and J ends, which lost 4 bases and 0 bases, there was a span of 10 bases. The CDR3 covers 15 residues. The CDR3 region has the DNA TGTGCCAGCAGTTCCACATGGAGCTCTGGAAACACCATATATTTT. Translating it yields CASSSTWSSGNTIYF.

The chain couples TRBV5-1 to TRBJ1-2; D not certain. CDR3 length: 12 amino acids. Trimming took off 4 bases at V and 0 bases at J, with 4 bases between the two ends. Germline CDR1 is SGHRS and CDR2 is YFSETQ. In nucleotides, the CDR3 is TGCGCCAGCAGCCCCACTAACTATGGCTACACCTTC. Translated: CASSPTNYGYTF. Together with reference TRBV5-1 and TRBJ1-2, the CDR3 gives the full variable domain: KAGVTQTPRYLIKTRGQQVTLSCSPISGHRSVSWYQQTPGQGLQFLFEYFSETQRNKGNFPGRFSGRQFSNSRSEMNVSTLELGDSALYLCASSPTNYGYTFGSGTRLTVV.

V usage is TRBV10-2 and J usage is TRBJ2-3, with D tentatively TRBD2 (6 bases). Germline CDR1 is WSHSY and CDR2 is SAAADI. V lost 4 bases and J lost 1, with 12 bases in between. This CDR3 is built from 15 residues. CDR3 sequence: CASSGRRAGTDTQYF. CDR3 DNA sequence: TGCGCCAGCAGTGGGAGGAGGGCCGGCACAGATACGCAGTATTTT.

The rearrangement uses TRBV3-1 (or the pseudogene TRBV3-2) and TRBJ2-1; D unclear. Trimming took 4 bases from V and 2 from J, leaving 9 bases between them. The CDR3 is 14 amino acids. Per germline, CDR1 LGHDT and CDR2 YNNKEL (reference sequence). The CDR3, as DNA: TGTGCCAGCAGCCCTTACCGCACCTACAATGAGCAGTTCTTC. Amino acid sequence: CASSPYRTYNEQFF.

This clone was counted once. CDR3 bases: TGCGCCAGCAGCCCCGCTCGGACAGGGACTTGGGAGCAGTACTTC. This gives the protein CASSPARTGTWEQYF. The chain links TRBV4-1 to TRBJ2-7; TRBD1 matches at 8 bases. Trimming removed 4 bases from V and 7 bases from J; junction bases left unmatched: 12. This CDR3 contains 15 residues. The germline gives CDR1 MGHRA, CDR2 YSYEKL.

The gene calls are TRBV20-1 and TRBJ2-1; D gene ambiguous. Germline V lookup: CDR1 DFQATT, CDR2 SNEGSKA (reference sequence). Trimming took off 3 bases at V and 1 base at J, with 13 bases between the two ends. The CDR3 runs to 15 residues. CDR3 loop: CSASTRLGSYNEQFF. The CDR3 nucleotides read TGCAGTGCTAGTACTCGCCTGGGGTCCTACAATGAGCAGTTCTTC.

The rearrangement uses TRBV2 and TRBJ2-5; D may match TRBD1 or TRBD2 (5 bases each). CDR3 length: 15 amino acids. In germline, CDR1 is SNHLY, CDR2 FYNNEI. Trimming left V 4 bases short and J 2 bases short, with 14 bases between. CDR3 region: CASSAGRGLQETQYF. In DNA form, the CDR3 reads TGTGCCAGCAGTGCAGGACGGGGCCTTCAAGAGACCCAGTACTTC.

Only one count was recorded for this clone. V is TRBV9 and J is TRBJ1-4, with D tentatively TRBD1 (6 bases). The CDR3 length is 15 residues. V shed 0 bases and J shed 7 bases, with 13 bases lying between them. The germline V gene has CDR1 SGDLS and CDR2 YYNGEE. The chain's CDR3 is CASSVGGRGSEKLFF. The CDR3 DNA follows: TGTGCCAGCAGCGTAGGAGGCAGGGGTTCTGAAAAACTGTTTTTT.

The rearrangement uses TRBV11-3 and TRBJ2-1; 10 positions agree with TRBD1. Germline CDR1 and CDR2: SGHNT and YENEEA. The CDR3 has 15 residues. V shed 4 bases, J shed 9 bases, and the junction held 9 bases outside the gene matches. The CDR3 nucleotides are TGTGCCAGCAGCTCCCGGGACAGGGGTTCGGCTGAGCAGTTCTTC. Protein sequence: CASSSRDRGSAEQFF.

This chain links TRBV5-1 with TRBJ2-3; TRBD1 agrees at 9 bases. V was pared by 2 bases and J by 9 bases, with 7 bases of the junction left unmatched. CDR1 is SGHRS and CDR2 is YFSETQ in the germline V gene. This CDR3 has 14 amino acids. CDR3 amino acids: CASSLGTGKGTQYF. CDR3 in DNA: TGCGCCAGCAGCTTAGGGACAGGGAAGGGGACGCAGTATTTT. Supplemented by reference TRBV5-1 and TRBJ2-3, the full variable domain reads KAGVTQTPRYLIKTRGQQVTLSCSPISGHRSVSWYQQTPGQGLQFLFEYFSETQRNKGNFPGRFSGRQFSNSRSEMNVSTLELGDSALYLCASSLGTGKGTQYFGPGTRLTVL.

The chain links TRBV5-5 to TRBJ2-1; a possible D gene is TRBD2 (6 bases). The CDR3 loop spans 16 amino acids. V lost 6 bases, J lost 0 bases, and 16 bases lay in between. Germline lookup yields CDR1 SGHKS and CDR2 YYEKEE (reference sequence). CDR3 protein: CASNPFHGSSYNEQFF. The CDR3 DNA reads TGTGCCAGCAACCCGTTTCACGGGAGCTCCTACAATGAGCAGTTCTTC.

V is TRBV6-2 or TRBV6-3 and J is TRBJ2-5; D is unclear. Germline V gives CDR1 MNHEY, CDR2 SVGEGT. This CDR3 spans 14 amino acids. V lost 1 base to trimming and J lost 0 bases, with 6 bases between them. CDR3 amino acids: CASSYLRNQETQYF. The CDR3 region has the DNA TGTGCCAGCAGTTACTTGAGGAACCAAGAGACCCAGTACTTC.

The chain carries TRBV27 and TRBJ2-3; 7 nucleotides agree with TRBD2. This CDR3 region has 15 residues. Germline V lookup: CDR1 MNHEY, CDR2 SMNVEV (reference sequence). The V segment lost 2 bases and the J segment 2 bases; nucleotides outside the gene matches: 4. CDR3 in amino acids: CASSLTAGVTDTQYF. DNA of the CDR3: TGTGCCAGCAGTTTAACGGCGGGAGTCACAGATACGCAGTATTTT.

The rearrangement joins TRBV27 to TRBJ2-7; D tentatively fits TRBD1 or TRBD2 (5 bases each). This CDR3 spans 13 amino acids. Trimming left V 7 bases short and J 6 bases short, with 16 bases between. The germline V gene encodes CDR1 MNHEY and CDR2 SMNVEV (reference sequence). The CDR3 spells CASNRGPFGEQYF. The CDR3 DNA is TGTGCCAGCAATCGGGGACCCTTTGGCGAGCAGTACTTC.